This T cell receptor (beta chain) was obtained from a study of T cells in localized non-small cell lung cancer. The study's findings and limits: Multi-region tumor sequencing was not done, so intratumor heterogeneity could not be excluded.

This clone was seen a few times. Its antigen is as yet unknown. Trimming shortened V by 0 bases and J by 4 bases, and 13 bases separated the two germline ends. The germline gives CDR1 SGDLS, CDR2 YYNGEE. This CDR3 spans 15 amino acids. Assay used: immunoSEQ multiplex PCR; TCRdb lists only in-frame clones, some missing. The sample records tens of thousands of clones, about four fifths being singletons. This chain connects TRBV9 to TRBJ1-2; D may be TRBD1 (5 bases). Sample: peripheral blood, taken before any cancer treatment. The sequence was collected from a female donor aged 60 or older with stage II squamous cell lung carcinoma. CDR3: CASSVGLQALYGYTF. CDR3 nucleotide sequence: TGTGCCAGCAGCGTAGGGTTACAGGCACTCTATGGCTACACCTTC. Full variable domain (missing parts from reference TRBV9 and TRBJ1-2): DSGVTQTPKHLITATGQRVTLRCSPRSGDLSVYWYQQSLDQGLQFLIQYYNGEERAKGNILERFSAQQFPDLHSELNLSSLELGDSALYFCASSVGLQALYGYTFGSGTRLTVV.